The next 12 T cell receptor beta chains were all read from a single sample in a study of radiotherapy plus CTLA-4 blockade in lung cancer. Profiled with immunoSEQ multiplex PCR; TCRdb holds only in-frame clones, not every one. The sample consists of nearly 95,000 clones, roughly four fifths of them appearing once. The material sequenced was peripheral blood, taken from a patient treated with radiotherapy plus ipilimumab. These receptors all come from a human donor with non-small cell lung cancer that progressed on radiotherapy plus ipilimumab.

The chain carries TRBV6-6 and TRBJ2-7; TRBD1 might be the D (5 bases). Germline V gene data show CDR1 as MNHNY and CDR2 as SVGAGI (reference sequence). The length of the CDR3 is 14 residues. V was cut by 0 bases and J by 6 bases, with 12 bases left in between. CDR3 in DNA: TGTGCCAGCAGTTACTCGGCAGGGCAGACCGAGCAGTACGTC. Its translation: CASSYSAGQTEQYV.

As for this clone: The junction departs from germline at one end; a sequencing error may be responsible. The rearrangement uses TRBV27 and TRBJ1-2; TRBD1 might be the D (6 bases). There are 14 residues in the CDR3. The germline V gene has CDR1 MNHEY and CDR2 SMNVEV (reference sequence). The CDR3 coding sequence is TGTGCCAGCAGCCTCACAGGGTATAACTATAGCTACACCTTC. Translated: CASSLTGYNYSYTF.

V and J are TRBV30 and TRBJ2-7; 8 nucleotides align to TRBD1. CDR1 is GTSNPN, CDR2 SVGIG, per germline (reference sequence). This CDR3 comprises 14 residues. After removal of 3 bases from V and 1 base from J, the junction contained 5 bases not matched to a gene. DNA for the CDR3: TGTGCCTGGAGCAGGGGGCGTTGGTCCTACGAGCAGTACTTC. This encodes CAWSRGRWSYEQYF.

The chain combines TRBV27 with TRBJ2-5; D not resolved. The germline V and J ends were trimmed by 5 bases and 5 bases, with 15 bases remaining between them. The CDR3 sequence is 14 residues long. CDR1 and CDR2 from the germline V gene are MNHEY and SMNVEV (reference sequence). The CDR3 spells CASSPLGVPETQYF. CDR3 DNA sequence: TGTGCCAGCAGTCCCCTTGGGGTCCCGGAGACCCAGTACTTC.

The chain joins TRBV18 to TRBJ2-7; TRBD2 matches 11 bases. The V gene end was trimmed by 0 bases and the J gene end by 4 bases; junction bases not matched to a gene: 2. This CDR3 region has 15 residues. The germline V gene encodes CDR1 KGHSH and CDR2 LQKENI. The CDR3 nucleotides read TGTGCCAGCTCACCACCTACTAGCGGGAGTTACGAGCAGTACTTC. It is translated as CASSPPTSGSYEQYF.

This rearrangement joins TRBV23-1 to TRBJ2-4; D might be TRBD2 (6 bases). TRBV23-1 is designated an ORF whose function remains uncertain. Trimming cost V 0 bases and J 2 bases, with 14 bases left between them. The length of the CDR3 is 17 residues. The CDR3 region has the DNA TGCGCCAGCAGTCAATCGAAGGAGGGCTTTTCCAAAAACATTCAGTACTTC. Translating it yields CASSQSKEGFSKNIQYF.

The chain couples TRBV19 to TRBJ1-2; 8 bases align to TRBD1. Germline V gene data show CDR1 as LNHDA and CDR2 as SQIVND (reference sequence). Trimming at V came to 1 base and at J to 8 bases, leaving 3 bases not matched to a gene. This CDR3 region has 13 residues. The CDR3 spells CASSIGTGQGYTF. The CDR3 DNA follows: TGTGCCAGTAGTATAGGGACAGGGCAGGGCTACACCTTC.

The chain links TRBV9 to TRBJ1-1; 10 bases agree with TRBD1. V was pared by 2 bases and J by 4 bases, with 5 bases of the junction left unmatched. The CDR3 totals 15 residues. Germline CDR1 SGDLS, CDR2 YYNGEE. The chain's CDR3 is CASSVGTGDPTEAFF. The CDR3 bases are TGTGCCAGCAGCGTCGGGACAGGGGATCCCACTGAAGCTTTCTTT.

This clone was seen a handful of times. The J gene is TRBJ2-5, the V gene TRBV7-8; 7 nucleotides agree with TRBD1. The CDR3 contains 14 residues. The germline gives CDR1 SGHVS, CDR2 FQNEAQ. V dropped 5 bases and J dropped 2; count of bases not matched to a gene: 5. CDR3 amino acids: CASSMDRPQETQYF. DNA of the CDR3: TGTGCCAGCAGCATGGACAGGCCTCAAGAGACCCAGTACTTC.

The chain uses TRBV7-2 and TRBJ2-7, with D possibly called TRBD1 or TRBD2 (5 bases each). This CDR3 region has 16 residues. V was trimmed by 5 bases and J by 3 bases, leaving 20 bases between them. The germline V gene has CDR1 SGHTA and CDR2 FQGNSA. The CDR3 DNA reads TGTGCCAGCAGCCTACAAGGGACCTTTCTTTTCTACGAGCAGTACTTC. Protein sequence: CASSLQGTFLFYEQYF.

The chain carries TRBV6-6 and TRBJ2-7; tentatively, D is TRBD1 (6 bases). CDR3 length: 15 amino acids. Germline V gives CDR1 MNHNY, CDR2 SVGAGI (reference sequence). V lost 0 bases, J lost 2 bases, and 11 bases lay in between. The CDR3 coding sequence is TGTGCCAGCAGTTACTCGATCGGACAGACCTACGAGCAGTACTTC. Translated: CASSYSIGQTYEQYF.

The chain combines TRBV14 with TRBJ2-7; D possibly corresponds to TRBD1 (6 bases). Germline V gene sequence: CDR1 SGHDN, CDR2 FVKESK. Between the trimmed V and J ends, which lost 1 base and 2 bases, there was a span of 18 bases. The CDR3 length is 17 residues. The DNA of the CDR3 is TGTGCCAGCAGCCAAGGCAGGGGTCGGGTAGGAACCTACGAGCAGTACGTC. It encodes CASSQGRGRVGTYEQYV.